The source of this T cell receptor beta chain is a study of shared clonotypes between healthy human individuals. Several immunoSEQ plates held equal portions of the genomic DNA taken from each subset. Each replicate PCR on the sorted subsets used approximately 180 ng DNA (approximately 27,000 T cell genomes). Assay: immunoSEQ multiplex PCR; the TCRdb copy retains only in-frame clones and omits some. This table has approximately 700,000 clones, approximately 73% appearing once. V shed 2 bases and J shed 1 base, with 8 bases lying between them. The CDR3 contains 14 residues. CDR1 and CDR2 (germline): MDHEN, SYDVKM. Splitting of CD4+ cells produced CD45RA+ naive and CD45RA-negative memory subsets.

Sequences were obtained from memory CD4+ T cells sorted from blood. Subset defined: CD45RA-negative fraction. The chain has TRBV28 and TRBJ1-2; the D is unclear. The sequence came from a woman in her twenties or thirties in good health. DNA for the CDR3: TGTGCCAGCAGTTTAAGTGGGGTTAACTATGGCTACACCTTC. The encoded protein is CASSLSGVNYGYTF.